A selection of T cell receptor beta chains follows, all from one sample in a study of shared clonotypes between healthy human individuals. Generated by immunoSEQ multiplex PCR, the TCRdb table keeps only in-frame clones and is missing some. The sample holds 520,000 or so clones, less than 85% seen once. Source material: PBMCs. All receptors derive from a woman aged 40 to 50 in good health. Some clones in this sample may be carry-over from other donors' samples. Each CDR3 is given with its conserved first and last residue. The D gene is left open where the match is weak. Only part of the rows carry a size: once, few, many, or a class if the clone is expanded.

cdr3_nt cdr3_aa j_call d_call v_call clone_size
TGCGCCAGCAGCCAAAGGCAGACTAGCGGGATAACAGATACGCAGTATTTT CASSQRQTSGITDTQYF TRBJ2-3 TRBD2 TRBV4-1 .
TGTGCCAGTAGTCCCCGGGGCCTCTCCGGAAACACCATATATTTT CASSPRGLSGNTIYF TRBJ1-3 . TRBV19 .
TGCGCCAGCAGCTTGGTGGGGGACGGGAACACTGAAGCTTTCTTT CASSLVGDGNTEAFF TRBJ1-1 . TRBV5-1 .
TGTGCCAGCAGCTACAGCCGCCCCTCGGGGACCGGGGAGCTGTTTTTT CASSYSRPSGTGELFF TRBJ2-2 . TRBV11-2 .
TGTGCCAGCAGCCAAGTATTGACGGTAGGACAGGGAACGCGGAATGAGCAGTTCTTC CASSQVLTVGQGTRNEQFF TRBJ2-1 TRBD1 TRBV4-2 .
TGTGCCTGGAGCCCTCAAGTGGATCAGCCCCAGCATTTT CAWSPQVDQPQHF TRBJ1-5 . TRBV30 many
TGTGCCAGCAGACCCTTCCAGGGGGCCTATGAGCAGTTCTTC CASRPFQGAYEQFF TRBJ2-1 TRBD1 TRBV6-5 .
TGTGCCAGCAGTGACAGACTAGCGGGCACAGATACGCAGTATTTT CASSDRLAGTDTQYF TRBJ2-3 TRBD2 TRBV6-6 .
TGTGCCAGCAGCCAGAGCGGATCCTACGGGCGCGAGCAGTTCTTC CASSQSGSYGREQFF TRBJ2-1 . TRBV5-5 .
TGTGCCAGCAGCCAGACGGAGGCCCTAGAGACCCAGTACTTC CASSQTEALETQYF TRBJ2-5 . TRBV28 .
TGCGCCAGCAGCTTGGACAGGGTGGCCACTGAAGCTTTCTTT CASSLDRVATEAFF TRBJ1-1 . TRBV5-1 .
TGTGCCAGCAGTGAAGTAGGGGCAGGCAAAAACATTCAGTACTTC CASSEVGAGKNIQYF TRBJ2-4 . TRBV2 .
TGTGCCAGCTCACCACAGGCTAGCGGGCCTGGGGGCACAGATACGCAGTATTTT CASSPQASGPGGTDTQYF TRBJ2-3 TRBD2 TRBV18 .
TGTGCCAGCTCACCACTCCGACAGGGCGGGGAAAAACTGTTTTTT CASSPLRQGGEKLFF TRBJ1-4 TRBD1 TRBV18 .
TGTGCCAGTAGTATACAGGGATTAAACTACGAGCAGTACTTC CASSIQGLNYEQYF TRBJ2-7 . TRBV19 once
TGTGCCACCTCGGTTAGACAGGGGGGCTATGGCTACACCTTC CATSVRQGGYGYTF TRBJ1-2 TRBD1 TRBV6-5 .
TGTGCCAGTAGCGGACAGGGCAACGAGCAGTACTTC CASSGQGNEQYF TRBJ2-7 TRBD1 TRBV19 .
TGTGCCAGCAGTGAACATATAAAGAACACTGAAGCTTTCTTT CASSEHIKNTEAFF TRBJ1-1 . TRBV6-1 few
TGTGCCAGCAGCTTAGGTGGGAAAAAGTACTTC CASSLGGKKYF TRBJ2-7 . TRBV7-2 .
TGTGCCAGCAGCTTACACAGGGGGTCAGAGACCCAGTACTTC CASSLHRGSETQYF TRBJ2-5 TRBD1 TRBV11-2 .
TGTGCCAGCAGCTTAGGGCGGCTCGGCTACACCTTC CASSLGRLGYTF TRBJ1-2 . TRBV11-2 .
TGCGCCAGCAGCCCCGACGTTTCCTACGAGCAGTACTTC CASSPDVSYEQYF TRBJ2-7 . TRBV5-1 .
TGTGCCAGCAGCAACACCGGACAGGTGGGGGCCCAGTACTTC CASSNTGQVGAQYF TRBJ2-5 TRBD1 TRBV28 .
TGTGCCTGGAGTCCAAGCTACTCCGGGACAGCAGAGACCCAGTACTTC CAWSPSYSGTAETQYF TRBJ2-5 TRBD1 TRBV30 .
TGTGCCAGCACCAGACAGTCTGGGGCCAACGTCCTGACTTTC CASTRQSGANVLTF TRBJ2-6 . TRBV27 .
TGTGCCAGCACCGCTAGGGGGGGAATCACGGAAAAACTGTTTTTT CASTARGGITEKLFF TRBJ1-4 . TRBV6-1 .
TGTGCCAGCAGTTACCTAGCGGGAGGCCAAGAGACCCAGTACTTC CASSYLAGGQETQYF TRBJ2-5 TRBD2 TRBV6-5 .
TGCGCCAGCAGACCTGTTTACAGGCGCCCCAACTATGGCTACACCTTC CASRPVYRRPNYGYTF TRBJ1-2 . TRBV5-1 .
TGTGCCACCAGCAGAGAGGGACAGGGACGGTGGGAGACCCAGTACTTC CATSREGQGRWETQYF TRBJ2-5 TRBD1 TRBV15 few
TGTGCCTGGAGTGTAGGAGGGGCCGGTTTATCTGAGACCCAGTACTTC CAWSVGGAGLSETQYF TRBJ2-5 . TRBV30 .
TGTGCCAGCTCACCGCTGTCTCAGGTCGGGACAGGGGGCATGAACACTGAAGCTTTCTTT CASSPLSQVGTGGMNTEAFF TRBJ1-1 TRBD1 TRBV18 .
TGCGCCAGCAGCCCTACTAGCTCCTACAATGAGCAGTTCTTC CASSPTSSYNEQFF TRBJ2-1 . TRBV5-1 .
TGTGCCAGCACCCTAGGGGGGGGCTCTGGAAACACCATATATTTT CASTLGGGSGNTIYF TRBJ1-3 . TRBV28 few
TGCGCCAGCAGCCAAGATCAAGGGTATCGGGAGACCCAGTACTTC CASSQDQGYRETQYF TRBJ2-5 . TRBV4-1 .
TGCAGCGTTGTGGGTATTCAACAGACCCAGTACTTC CSVVGIQQTQYF TRBJ2-5 . TRBV29-1 .